A single T cell receptor beta chain is shown here with its context. Clinical history as reported by participants underpinned cohort assignment. Two negative PCRs, clearance, or symptom resolution characterized the recovered Cohort 3 donors. V shed 3 bases and J shed 3 bases, with 20 bases lying between them. Germline V CDR1 and CDR2: LGHDT, YNNKEL (reference sequence). The CDR3 is 18 amino acids. This entry comes from a study of blood T cell repertoires in COVID-19. At the level of the study: Sources were T cells, B-cell-depleted T cells, or PBMCs; the material itself was cDNA or gDNA.

Source study methods: Estimated nucleated cell counts came from reference gene primer amplification. Assay used: immunoSEQ multiplex PCR; TCRdb lists only in-frame clones, some missing. V and J calls and clone size are those listed in that table; D and trimming were worked out from the DNA. The data hold hundreds of thousands of clones, with 75% to 90% observed a single time. This receptor was obtained from a man aged 30-40 years who had recovered from COVID-19. The J gene is TRBJ2-2, the V gene TRBV3-1 (or the pseudogene TRBV3-2), with D perhaps TRBD2 (5 bases). The sequenced sample consisted of PBMCs or T cells enriched from blood (not recorded which). CDR3 region: CASSQRYSRTDHTGELFF. The CDR3 nucleotides are TGTGCCAGCAGCCAGCGGTACTCTCGGACTGACCACACCGGGGAGCTGTTTTTT.